This passage covers 26 T cell receptor beta chains from one sample sequenced in a study of beta chain features in type 1 diabetes. General observations from the study: When Type 1 diabetes patients were examined, their TCRB CDR3s proved moderately but significantly shorter in all four CD4+ subsets.

The entirety of the isolated RNA underwent reverse transcription, so expressed TCRB transcripts were sequenced. Data came from immunoSEQ multiplex PCR; TCRdb stores just in-frame clones and leaves some out. The table records about 640,000 clones, 9.5% to 15% of them present only once. Their recognized antigens are unknown. The sequenced sample was naive CD4+ T cells from blood. The receptors derive from a man aged 30 to 45 with type 1 diabetes.

This clone was observed a handful of times. The gene calls are TRBV5-1 and TRBJ2-3, with 11 positions matching TRBD2. Germline loops: CDR1 SGHRS, CDR2 YFSETQ. The CDR3 consists of 16 residues. V lost 4 bases, J lost 2 bases, and 6 bases stayed unmatched. CDR3 nucleotide sequence: TGCGCCAGCAGCGCCCTAGCGGGGGGCAACACAGATACGCAGTATTTT. This codes for CASSALAGGNTDTQYF.

The rearrangement links TRBV2 to TRBJ1-6, with D perhaps matching TRBD1 (5 bases). Germline lookup yields CDR1 SNHLY and CDR2 FYNNEI. V shed 7 bases and J shed 7 bases, with 11 bases lying between them. The CDR3 length is 13 residues. The CDR3 sequence: CASKRDGNSPLHF. The CDR3 DNA follows: TGTGCCAGCAAACGGGACGGCAATTCACCCCTCCACTTT.

In its sample, this clone was seen a few times. This chain links TRBV9 with TRBJ2-1; 7 bases match TRBD1. The V and J ends lost 0 bases and 15 bases, in that order; junction bases with no gene match: 12. This CDR3 region has 14 residues. Germline V lookup: CDR1 SGDLS, CDR2 YYNGEE. CDR3 sequence: CASSVAPWTGPWFF. For the CDR3, the DNA is TGTGCCAGCAGCGTAGCCCCCTGGACAGGCCCCTGGTTCTTC. Combining the CDR3 with reference TRBV9 and TRBJ2-1 gives the whole variable domain DSGVTQTPKHLITATGQRVTLRCSPRSGDLSVYWYQQSLDQGLQFLIQYYNGEERAKGNILERFSAQQFPDLHSELNLSSLELGDSALYFCASSVAPWTGPWFFGPGTRLTVL.

This clone has only a few counts. The gene calls are TRBV30 and TRBJ1-5, with 10 nucleotides matching TRBD1. V lost 1 base to trimming and J lost 0 bases; unmatched junction nucleotides: 3. CDR1 is GTSNPN, CDR2 SVGIG, per germline (reference sequence). The CDR3 runs 16 residues. The CDR3 nucleotides are TGTGCCTGGAGTGCAGGGACAGGGGTTAGCAATCAGCCCCAGCATTTT. It specifies CAWSAGTGVSNQPQHF.

J is TRBJ2-3 and V is TRBV5-4; 7 nucleotides match TRBD1. V shed 4 bases, J shed 0 bases, and the junction held 8 bases outside the gene matches. Germline values: CDR1 SGHNT, CDR2 YYREEE (reference sequence). The CDR3 is made up of 16 amino acids. The CDR3 DNA follows: TGTGCCAGCAGCATCTACAGGGGCGGCAGCACAGATACGCAGTATTTT. It specifies CASSIYRGGSTDTQYF.

The chain links TRBV7-2 to TRBJ1-6; 7 bases agree with TRBD1. J was trimmed by 7 bases and V by 5 bases; bases with no gene match: 5. The CDR3 runs 14 residues. CDR1 is SGHTA and CDR2 is FQGNSA in the germline V gene. The CDR3 coding sequence is TGTGCCAGCAGCAATCAACAGGGGAATTCACCCCTCCACTTT. It is translated as CASSNQQGNSPLHF. The whole variable domain, filled in from reference TRBV7-2 and TRBJ1-6, reads GAGVSQSPSNKVTEKGKDVELRCDPISGHTALYWYRQSLGQGLEFLIYFQGNSAPDKSGLPSDRFSAERTGGSVSTLTIQRTQQEDSAVYLCASSNQQGNSPLHFGNGTRLTVT.

V usage is TRBV7-9 and J usage is TRBJ1-2; 9 bases fit TRBD1. In germline, CDR1 is SEHNR, CDR2 FQNEAQ (reference sequence). After removal of 2 bases from V and 3 bases from J, the junction contained 4 bases not matched to a gene. The CDR3 sequence is 15 residues long. The CDR3 spells CASSLQQGADYGYTF. CDR3 coding DNA: TGTGCCAGCAGCTTACAACAGGGGGCGGACTATGGCTACACCTTC. Filled out from reference TRBV7-9 and TRBJ1-2, the complete variable domain reads DTGVSQNPRHKITKRGQNVTFRCDPISEHNRLYWYRQTLGQGPEFLTYFQNEAQLEKSRLLSDRFSAERPKGSFSTLEIQRTEQGDSAMYLCASSLQQGADYGYTFGSGTRLTVV.

This chain joins TRBV28 and TRBJ1-4, with 10 bases aligning to TRBD1. The CDR3 has 14 amino acids. The junction had 4 bases not matched to a gene; V was cut back by 5 bases and J by 7 bases. Looked up from germline, CDR1 is MDHEN and CDR2 is SYDVKM. The CDR3 region is CASSVGQGREKLFF. DNA for the CDR3: TGTGCCAGCAGTGTGGGACAGGGGCGTGAAAAACTGTTTTTT. Combining the CDR3 with reference TRBV28 and TRBJ1-4 gives the whole variable domain DVKVTQSSRYLVKRTGEKVFLECVQDMDHENMFWYRQDPGLGLRLIYFSYDVKMKEKGDIPEGYSVSREKKERFSLILESASTNQTSMYLCASSVGQGREKLFFGSGTQLSVL.

The chain employs TRBV11-2 and TRBJ1-1; D is uncertain. Trimming took 0 bases from V and 4 from J, leaving 9 bases between them. This CDR3 region has 14 residues. CDR1 is SGHAT and CDR2 is FQNNGV in the germline V gene. This CDR3 is CASSLDMTGTEAFF. In nucleotides, the CDR3 is TGTGCCAGCAGCTTAGATATGACGGGCACTGAAGCTTTCTTT.

The rearrangement joins TRBV9 to TRBJ2-5; 14 bases line up with TRBD2. With 6 bases clipped from V and 4 bases from J, the junction kept 5 bases outside the gene matches. Germline CDR1 SGDLS, CDR2 YYNGEE. The CDR3 has 15 amino acids. CDR3 bases: TGTGCCAGCAACCTCGGACTAGCGGGGGGAGAGACCCAGTACTTC. It codes for CASNLGLAGGETQYF.

This clone was detected only a few times. J is TRBJ1-3 and V is TRBV4-2; D call uncertain. V lost 0 bases and J lost 0, with 6 bases in between. The CDR3 totals 15 residues. Germline V CDR1 and CDR2: LGHNA, YNFKEQ. CDR3 residues: CASSQEGNSGNTIYF. Here the CDR3 DNA reads TGTGCCAGCAGCCAAGAAGGCAACTCTGGAAACACCATATATTTT.

The chain links TRBV5-6 to TRBJ2-7; 11 nucleotides line up with TRBD2. The V segment lost 2 bases and the J segment 2 bases; nucleotides outside the gene matches: 3. The CDR3 has 15 amino acids. Germline loops: CDR1 SGHDT, CDR2 YYEEEE. The CDR3: CASSFRTSGPYEQYF. The CDR3, as DNA: TGTGCCAGCAGCTTTAGGACTAGCGGGCCCTACGAGCAGTACTTC.

A few counts support this clone. The chain couples TRBV14 to TRBJ2-3; the match to TRBD1 covers 8 bases. Looked up from germline, CDR1 is SGHDN and CDR2 is FVKESK. The CDR3 runs 15 residues. V trimming: 0 bases; J trimming: 4 bases; junction bases outside the gene matches: 3. The CDR3 spells CASSQEQGDADTQYF. The CDR3 bases are TGTGCCAGCAGCCAAGAACAGGGGGACGCAGATACGCAGTATTTT.

This clone has more than one count but fewer than ten. V usage is TRBV19 and J usage is TRBJ2-3; the match to TRBD2 covers 8 bases. Looked up from germline, CDR1 is LNHDA and CDR2 is SQIVND (reference sequence). The CDR3 is 15 residues long. The V and J ends lost 4 bases and 6 bases, in that order; junction bases with no gene match: 9. CDR3 protein: CASSTRTSRGDTQYF. As DNA, the CDR3 is TGTGCCAGTAGTACAAGGACTAGCAGAGGGGATACGCAGTATTTT.

This clone was seen more than once but under ten times. V usage is TRBV11-2 and J usage is TRBJ2-3; D ambiguous. The length of the CDR3 is 13 residues. Germline V CDR1 and CDR2: SGHAT, FQNNGV. The V end was cut by 2 bases, the J end by 6 bases, with 9 bases between. CDR3 in DNA: TGTGCCAGCAGCTTAAGCATATCGGATACGCAGTATTTT. Translating it yields CASSLSISDTQYF. Full variable domain (missing parts from reference TRBV11-2 and TRBJ2-3): EAGVAQSPRYKIIEKRQSVAFWCNPISGHATLYWYQQILGQGPKLLIQFQNNGVVDDSQLPKDRFSAERLKGVDSTLKIQPAKLEDSAVYLCASSLSISDTQYFGPGTRLTVL.

The V gene is TRBV28, the J gene TRBJ2-1; weak D call: TRBD2 (5 bases). In germline, CDR1 is MDHEN, CDR2 SYDVKM. Trimming took off 2 bases at V and 10 bases at J, with 12 bases between the two ends. This CDR3 is built from 13 residues. CDR3 nucleotide sequence: TGTGCCAGCAGTTTAATAGGAGGAAGAGAGCAGTTCTTC. It translates to CASSLIGGREQFF.

This clone was counted only a few times. The rearrangement links TRBV10-3 to TRBJ2-3; D not certain. CDR3 size: 13 residues. The V and J ends lost 8 bases and 4 bases respectively, with 13 bases between them. Germline lookup yields CDR1 ENHRY and CDR2 SYGVKD. The CDR3 region has the DNA TGTGCCATCGCCACGCCAGGTTCAGATACGCAGTATTTT. It is translated as CAIATPGSDTQYF.

This clone was seen a handful of times. V and J are TRBV5-4 and TRBJ2-5, with 8 positions matching TRBD2. Trimming at V came to 4 bases and at J to 7 bases, leaving 9 bases not matched to a gene. CDR3 length: 14 residues. Germline CDR1 reads SGHNT; CDR2 reads YYREEE (reference sequence). The CDR3 nucleotides read TGTGCCAGCAGCCCGAAGACTAGCGTTCCGACCCAGTACTTC. This codes for CASSPKTSVPTQYF.

The gene calls are TRBV5-4 and TRBJ2-3; 12 nucleotides align to TRBD1. This CDR3 spans 14 amino acids. V dropped 5 bases and J dropped 6; count of bases not matched to a gene: 4. Germline CDR1 and CDR2: SGHNT and YYREEE (reference sequence). The CDR3 bases are TGTGCCAGCAGTGGGACAGGGGGCGGCGATACGCAGTATTTT. Residues: CASSGTGGGDTQYF.

The V and J genes are TRBV9 and TRBJ1-2; possible D gene TRBD1, 6 bases. Germline CDR1 SGDLS, CDR2 YYNGEE. The V end was cut by 5 bases, the J end by 8 bases, with 19 bases between. CDR3 length equals 14 residues. The CDR3 coding sequence is TGTGCCAGCAGTTGGGCGGACAGACACGGAGGCTACACCTTC. Residues: CASSWADRHGGYTF.

This rearrangement joins TRBV9 to TRBJ1-2; 8 bases are a match to TRBD1. Germline lookup yields CDR1 SGDLS and CDR2 YYNGEE. The CDR3 totals 15 residues. Trimming at V came to 0 bases and at J to 3 bases, leaving 4 bases not matched to a gene. CDR3 residues: CASSVEPGGDYGYTF. CDR3 bases: TGTGCCAGCAGCGTAGAGCCAGGGGGCGACTATGGCTACACCTTC.

Of note for this clone: One end of the junction is discordant with germline, which a read error may explain. V and J are TRBV7-7 and TRBJ2-5, with a possible D match to TRBD1 (5 bases). Germline V gene lookup returns CDR1 SSHAT and CDR2 FNYEAQ (reference sequence). The CDR3 has 13 amino acids. Here the CDR3 reads CASSLGAEKTQYF. The CDR3 DNA reads as TGTGCTAGCAGCTTAGGGGCAGAAAAAACCCAGTACTTC. Full variable domain (remainder filled in from reference TRBV7-7 and TRBJ2-5): GAGVSQSPRYKVTKRGQDVTLRCDPISSHATLYWYQQALGQGPEFLTYFNYEAQPDKSGLPSDRFSAERPEGSISTLTIQRTEQRDSAMYRCASSLGAEKTQYFGPGTRLLVL.

The chain employs TRBV7-2 and TRBJ1-5; no definite D call. The V and J ends lost 1 base and 7 bases respectively, with 11 bases between them. The germline V gene encodes CDR1 SGHTA and CDR2 FQGNSA. The CDR3 is made up of 14 amino acids. DNA of the CDR3: TGTGCCAGCAGCTTAGAGTGGGCTGGGCAGCCCCAGCATTTT. Protein: CASSLEWAGQPQHF. Complete variable domain (other parts from reference TRBV7-2 and TRBJ1-5): GAGVSQSPSNKVTEKGKDVELRCDPISGHTALYWYRQSLGQGLEFLIYFQGNSAPDKSGLPSDRFSAERTGGSVSTLTIQRTQQEDSAVYLCASSLEWAGQPQHFGDGTRLSIL.

This clone has more than one count but fewer than ten. The chain uses TRBV20-1 and TRBJ2-3, with D unclear. The CDR3 has 11 amino acids. The V gene lost 5 bases and the J gene lost 6 bases, with 9 bases spanning the gap. Germline V CDR1 and CDR2: DFQATT, SNEGSKA (reference sequence). The CDR3 spells CSAPAADTQYF. Written as DNA, the CDR3 is TGCAGTGCTCCCGCGGCGGATACGCAGTATTTT.

The CDR3: CASSPGQGNEKLFF. CDR3 sequence (DNA): TGTGCCAGCAGCCCGGGACAGGGGAATGAAAAACTGTTTTTT. The V and J genes are TRBV7-8 and TRBJ1-4; 10 positions match TRBD1. With 5 bases clipped from V and 5 bases from J, the junction kept 2 bases outside the gene matches. CDR1 is SGHVS and CDR2 is FQNEAQ in the germline V gene. CDR3 length: 14 residues.

This clone was detected a few times. The rearrangement joins TRBV18 to TRBJ2-1, with TRBD1 as a possible D gene (6 bases). From germline, CDR1 is KGHSH and CDR2 LQKENI. The CDR3 length is 15 residues. V lost 6 bases to trimming and J lost 3 bases, with 15 bases between them. This chain's CDR3 is CASSNRVNGYNEQFF. The CDR3 nucleotides read TGTGCCAGCTCGAACAGGGTTAACGGCTACAATGAGCAGTTCTTC.